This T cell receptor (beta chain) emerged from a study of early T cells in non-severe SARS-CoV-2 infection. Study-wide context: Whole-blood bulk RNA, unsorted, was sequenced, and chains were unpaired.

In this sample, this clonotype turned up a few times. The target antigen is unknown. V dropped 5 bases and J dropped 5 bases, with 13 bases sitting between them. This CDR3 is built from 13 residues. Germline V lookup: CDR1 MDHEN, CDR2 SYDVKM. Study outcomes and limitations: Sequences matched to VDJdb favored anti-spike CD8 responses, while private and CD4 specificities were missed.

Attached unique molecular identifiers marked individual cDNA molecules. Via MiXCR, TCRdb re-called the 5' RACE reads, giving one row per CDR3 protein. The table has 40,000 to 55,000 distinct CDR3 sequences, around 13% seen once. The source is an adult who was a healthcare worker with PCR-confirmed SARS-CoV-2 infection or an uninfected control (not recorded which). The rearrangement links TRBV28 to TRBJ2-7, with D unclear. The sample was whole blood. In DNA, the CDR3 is TGTGCCAGCAGTCCCCCCCCGACCAACGAGCAGTACTTC. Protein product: CASSPPPTNEQYF.